This T cell receptor beta chain was documented in a study of T-cell reconstitution after alpha-beta-depleted transplantation in children. Findings and caveats of the study: Some patients' high day-60 TCRbeta diversity was traced to surviving recipient T cells and thymic progenitors. Reports say that about two months after transplant, the alpha-beta T cells came out of several hundred graft clones that had expanded.

Concerning this clonotype: Its antigen is unknown.

Preparation of the TCRbeta library was carried out with unique molecular identifiers. MiXCR, applied by TCRdb to the PCR reads, yields one record per CDR3 protein. Altogether almost 600,000 distinct CDR3 sequences are present, roughly a quarter being singletons, with the ten largest covering approximately 39%. Material: PBMCs, obtained before TCRalphabeta/CD19-depleted stem cell transplant. The TCR sequence derives from a boy less than two years old with Wiskott-Aldrich syndrome, due to receive a stem cell transplant.

CDR3 bases: TGTGCCAGCAGCTTAGTTTTGGGGATTAACACTGAAGCTTTCTTT. Encoded protein: CASSLVLGINTEAFF. The chain combines TRBV7-9 with TRBJ1-1; D remains ambiguous. V was clipped by 1 base and J by 2 bases, with 11 bases between them. Germline V gene sequence: CDR1 SEHNR, CDR2 FQNEAQ (reference sequence). There are 15 residues in the CDR3.